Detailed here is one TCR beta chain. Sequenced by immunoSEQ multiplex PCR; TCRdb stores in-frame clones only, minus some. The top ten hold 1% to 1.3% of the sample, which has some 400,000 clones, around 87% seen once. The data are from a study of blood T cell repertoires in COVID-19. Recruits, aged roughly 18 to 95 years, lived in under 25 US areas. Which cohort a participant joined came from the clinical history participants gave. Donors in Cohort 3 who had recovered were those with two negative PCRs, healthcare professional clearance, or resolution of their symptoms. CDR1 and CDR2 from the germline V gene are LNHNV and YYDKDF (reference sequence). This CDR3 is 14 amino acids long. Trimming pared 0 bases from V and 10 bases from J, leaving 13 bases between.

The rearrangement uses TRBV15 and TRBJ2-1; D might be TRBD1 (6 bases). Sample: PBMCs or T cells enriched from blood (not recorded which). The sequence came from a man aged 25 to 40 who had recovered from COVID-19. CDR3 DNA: TGTGCCACCAGCAGAGATGTGGGGGCTTCCGAGCAGTTCTTC. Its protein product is CATSRDVGASEQFF.